The subject of this entry is one TCR beta chain. Its binding antigen is unknown. No base quality information exists; no much larger clone differs at one position. From the cysteine up to the phenylalanine, the CDR3 has a length of 14 residues. Left in the record is the CDR3 DNA by itself, 42 bases read in frame from the first base. Looking up the germline V gene yields CDR1 WSHSY and CDR2 SAAADI. V is clipped by 2 bases and J by 1 base, and the sequence between their germline boundaries is 8 bases long. The label giving this sample's treatment or condition can be read as: preoperative locoregional IRX-2 cytokine immunotherapy. The samples were obtained from a phase Ib study that tested preoperative, locoregional IRX-2 cytokine immunotherapy designed to prime immune responses. The donors were early-stage breast cancer patients who were given IRX-2 prior to surgery. These data originate in a study of preoperative IRX-2 immunotherapy in early breast cancer (dated by TCRdb to the late 2010s).

Library method: the immunoSEQ multiplex PCR assay. The table was pulled from immuneACCESS by TCRdb, which kept in-frame rearrangements only. Such tables lose some clones; where checked, under half of the loss comes from unresolved V genes, and the rest has no known cause. The sample includes about 62,000 clones, with roughly 94% observed a single time. In total, the top ten clones hold roughly 1.5% of the sample. The receptor was derived from a human donor with breast cancer. The chain was built from TRBV10-2 and TRBJ1-1; no D gene call is confident. Sampling was conducted from a patient treated with IRX-2 immunotherapy. In nucleotides, the sequence is TGCGCCAGCAGTGAGACCGCGGCGAACACTGAAGCTTTCTTT. Translated, it gives CASSETAANTEAFF.